These T cell receptor beta chains were read from a single sample in a study of blood T cells in healthy people across ages. TCRdb fed the 5' RACE reads into MiXCR, producing one record per CDR3 protein. The sample yields more than 800,000 distinct CDR3 sequences, under 30% seen once. The sequenced sample was blood. Receptors originate from a woman of 80 years or more in good health. The CDR3 runs from the conserved cysteine through the conserved F or W. A D gene is named only where the DNA matches it firmly. A row's size may be missing; if present it is once, few, many or a size class.

cdr3_aa	cdr3_nt	d_call	j_call	v_call	clone_size
CATSDSLGSGAGETQYF	TGTGCCACCAGTGATTCCCTGGGGAGCGGGGCTGGGGAGACCCAGTACTTC	TRBD2	TRBJ2-5	TRBV24-1	many
CASSFKSPASGANVLTF	TGTGCCAGCAGCTTTAAGTCACCGGCATCTGGGGCCAACGTCCTGACTTTC	.	TRBJ2-6	TRBV7-9	many
CASSSRDREYF	TGTGCCAGCAGCTCTAGGGACAGGGAGTACTTC	TRBD1	TRBJ2-5	TRBV27	many
CASIGSSYEQYF	TGTGCCAGCATAGGCAGTTCCTACGAGCAGTACTTC	.	TRBJ2-7	TRBV2	many
CASSSDRGKGETQYF	TGTGCCAGCAGCTCGGACAGGGGCAAGGGAGAGACCCAGTACTTC	TRBD1	TRBJ2-5	TRBV7-2	once
CASSVGAGLLRQYF	TGTGCCAGCAGCGTGGGAGCCGGGCTTCTTCGGCAGTATTTT	.	TRBJ2-3	TRBV9	few
CSARDFDGSSTDTQYF	TGCAGTGCTAGAGATTTCGACGGATCTAGCACAGATACGCAGTATTTT	.	TRBJ2-3	TRBV20-1	.
CASGFRGEGEQYF	TGTGCCAGCGGCTTCAGGGGGGAGGGCGAGCAGTACTTC	.	TRBJ2-7	TRBV11-2	.
CASSQSSGGPDTQYF	TGCGCCAGCAGTCAGTCCAGTGGGGGCCCAGATACGCAGTATTTT	.	TRBJ2-3	TRBV10-1	.
CASSLDRQRAEKLFF	TGTGCCAGCAGCTTAGACAGGCAAAGGGCAGAAAAACTGTTTTTT	.	TRBJ1-4	TRBV7-2	.
CASRQGGAGANVLTF	TGTGCCAGCAGACAAGGGGGCGCTGGGGCCAACGTCCTGACTTTC	TRBD1	TRBJ2-6	TRBV6-2/TRBV6-3	many
CASSPRLSFQYF	TGTGCCAGCAGTCCCCGATTGAGTTTTCAGTACTTC	.	TRBJ2-4	TRBV6-1	.
CASSGGTGGFSNQPPHF	TGTGCCAGCAGCGGGGGGACAGGGGGATTCAGTAATCAGCCCCCGCATTTT	TRBD1	TRBJ1-5	TRBV7-2	once
CASSPDRGSGELFF	TGTGCCAGCAGTCCAGACAGGGGTTCCGGGGAGCTGTTTTTT	TRBD1	TRBJ2-2	TRBV6-2/TRBV6-3	.
CASNQPSGYTF	TGTGCCAGCAATCAGCCGTCCGGCTACACCTTC	.	TRBJ1-2	TRBV6-2/TRBV6-3	few
CACRGPNSEKLFF	TGTGCCTGCCGGGGTCCAAATAGCGAAAAACTGTTTTTT	.	TRBJ1-4	TRBV19	few
CASSYRQGWGYTF	TGTGCCAGCAGTTACAGGCAGGGTTGGGGCTACACCTTC	.	TRBJ1-2	TRBV6-5	.
CASSSAWVNQPQHF	TGTGCCAGCAGCTCCGCTTGGGTGAATCAGCCCCAGCATTTT	.	TRBJ1-5	TRBV7-8	.
CSARGSGDPQNEQFF	TGCAGTGCTAGGGGCTCCGGGGACCCACAGAATGAGCAGTTCTTC	.	TRBJ2-1	TRBV20-1	.